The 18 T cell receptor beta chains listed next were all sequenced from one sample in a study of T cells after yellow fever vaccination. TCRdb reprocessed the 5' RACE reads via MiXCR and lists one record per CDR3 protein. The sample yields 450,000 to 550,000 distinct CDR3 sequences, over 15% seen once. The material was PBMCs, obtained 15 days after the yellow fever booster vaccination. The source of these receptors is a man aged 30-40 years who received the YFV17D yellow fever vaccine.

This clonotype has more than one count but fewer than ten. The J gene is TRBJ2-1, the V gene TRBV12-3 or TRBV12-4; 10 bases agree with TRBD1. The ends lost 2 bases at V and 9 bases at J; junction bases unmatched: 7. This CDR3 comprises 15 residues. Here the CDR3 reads CASSLSGQGLGEQFF. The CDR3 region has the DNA TGTGCCAGCAGTTTATCGGGACAGGGGTTGGGTGAGCAGTTCTTC.

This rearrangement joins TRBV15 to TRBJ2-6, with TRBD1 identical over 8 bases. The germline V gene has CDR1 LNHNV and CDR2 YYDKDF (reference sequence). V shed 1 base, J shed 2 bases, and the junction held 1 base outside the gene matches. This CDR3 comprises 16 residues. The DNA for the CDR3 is TGTGCCACCAGCAGAGCCAGGGGGCCTGGGGCCAACGTCCTGACTTTC. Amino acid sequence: CATSRARGPGANVLTF.

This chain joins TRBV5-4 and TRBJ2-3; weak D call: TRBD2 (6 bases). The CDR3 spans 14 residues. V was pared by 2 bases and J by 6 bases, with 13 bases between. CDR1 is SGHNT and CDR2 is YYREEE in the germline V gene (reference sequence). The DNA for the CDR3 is TGTGCCAGCAGCTTACGTCGGGAGCGGGATACGCAGTATTTT. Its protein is CASSLRRERDTQYF.

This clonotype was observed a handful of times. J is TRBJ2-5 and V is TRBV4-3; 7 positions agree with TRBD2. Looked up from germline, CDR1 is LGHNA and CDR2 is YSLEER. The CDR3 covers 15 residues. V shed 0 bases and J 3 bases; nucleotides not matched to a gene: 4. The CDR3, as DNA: TGCGCCAGCAGCCAAGAACGGCTAGCGGAAGAGACCCAGTACTTC. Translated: CASSQERLAEETQYF.

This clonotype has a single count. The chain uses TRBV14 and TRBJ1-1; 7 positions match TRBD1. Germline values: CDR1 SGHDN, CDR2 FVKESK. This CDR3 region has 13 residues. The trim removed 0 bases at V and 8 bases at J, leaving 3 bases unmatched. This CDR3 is CASSQEYRGEAFF. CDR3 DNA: TGTGCCAGCAGCCAAGAGTACAGGGGAGAAGCTTTCTTT. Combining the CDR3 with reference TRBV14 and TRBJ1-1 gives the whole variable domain EAGVTQFPSHSVIEKGQTVTLRCDPISGHDNLYWYRRVMGKEIKFLLHFVKESKQDESGMPNNRFLAERTGGTYSTLKVQPAELEDSGVYFCASSQEYRGEAFFGQGTRLTVV.

In DNA form, the CDR3 reads TGCAGTGCTAGGCAACCAACTAATGAAAAACTGTTTTTT. Encoded protein: CSARQPTNEKLFF. V and J are TRBV20-1 and TRBJ1-4; D is unresolved. Germline V gene data show CDR1 as DFQATT and CDR2 as SNEGSKA (reference sequence). Trimming removed 3 bases from V and 0 bases from J, with 5 bases in between. The CDR3 consists of 13 residues.

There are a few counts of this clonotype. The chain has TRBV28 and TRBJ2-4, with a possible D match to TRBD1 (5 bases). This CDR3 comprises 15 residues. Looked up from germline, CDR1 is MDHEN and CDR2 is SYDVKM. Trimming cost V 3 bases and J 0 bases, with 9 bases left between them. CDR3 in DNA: TGTGCCAGCAGTTTGCCAGGGATAGCCAAAAACATTCAGTACTTC. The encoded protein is CASSLPGIAKNIQYF.

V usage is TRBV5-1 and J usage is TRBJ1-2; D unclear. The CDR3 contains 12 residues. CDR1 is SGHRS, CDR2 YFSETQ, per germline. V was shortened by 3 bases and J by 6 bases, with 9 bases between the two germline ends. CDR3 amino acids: CASSSGIDGYTF. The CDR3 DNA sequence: TGCGCCAGCAGCTCTGGGATTGATGGCTACACCTTC.

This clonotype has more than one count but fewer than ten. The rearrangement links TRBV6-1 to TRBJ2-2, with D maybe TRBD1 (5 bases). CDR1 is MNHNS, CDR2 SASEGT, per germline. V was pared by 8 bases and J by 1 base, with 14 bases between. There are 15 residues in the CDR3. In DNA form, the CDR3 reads TGTGCCAGCCCAAGGGGCCAGGAGAACACCGGGGAGCTGTTTTTT. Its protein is CASPRGQENTGELFF.

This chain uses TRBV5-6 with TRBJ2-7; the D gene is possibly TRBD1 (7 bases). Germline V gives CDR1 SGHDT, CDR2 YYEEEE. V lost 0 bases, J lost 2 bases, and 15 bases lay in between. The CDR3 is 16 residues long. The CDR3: CASSLVGGGGTYEQYF. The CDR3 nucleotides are TGTGCCAGCAGCTTGGTAGGAGGGGGCGGCACCTACGAGCAGTACTTC.

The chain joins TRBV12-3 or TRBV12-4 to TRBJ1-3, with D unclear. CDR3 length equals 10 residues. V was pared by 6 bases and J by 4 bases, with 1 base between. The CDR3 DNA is TGTGCCAGCAGAGGAAACACCATATATTTT. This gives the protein CASRGNTIYF.

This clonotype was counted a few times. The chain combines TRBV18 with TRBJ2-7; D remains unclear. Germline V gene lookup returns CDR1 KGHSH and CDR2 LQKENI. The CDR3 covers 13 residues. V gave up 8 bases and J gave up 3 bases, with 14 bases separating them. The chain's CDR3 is CASLPPGGYEQYF. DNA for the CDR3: TGTGCCAGCCTACCACCCGGCGGCTACGAGCAGTACTTC.

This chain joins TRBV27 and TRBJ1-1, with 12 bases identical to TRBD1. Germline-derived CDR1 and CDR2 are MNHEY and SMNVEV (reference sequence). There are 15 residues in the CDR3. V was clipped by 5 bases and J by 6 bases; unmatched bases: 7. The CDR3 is CASSASGTGGSEAFF. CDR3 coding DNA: TGTGCCAGCAGTGCCTCCGGGACAGGGGGCTCTGAAGCTTTCTTT.

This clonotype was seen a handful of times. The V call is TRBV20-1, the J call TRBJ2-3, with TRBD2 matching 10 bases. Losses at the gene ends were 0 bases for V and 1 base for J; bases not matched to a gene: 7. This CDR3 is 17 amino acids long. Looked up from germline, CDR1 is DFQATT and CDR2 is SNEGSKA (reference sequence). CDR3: CSARDRSGRAGTDTQYF. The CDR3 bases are TGCAGTGCTAGAGACAGAAGCGGGAGGGCCGGCACAGATACGCAGTATTTT.

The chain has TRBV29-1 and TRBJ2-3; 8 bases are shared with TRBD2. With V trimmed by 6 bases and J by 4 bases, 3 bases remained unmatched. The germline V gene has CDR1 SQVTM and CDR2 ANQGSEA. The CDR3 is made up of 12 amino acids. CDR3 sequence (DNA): TGCAGCGTGGGACTAGTCCCAGATACGCAGTATTTT. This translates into CSVGLVPDTQYF.

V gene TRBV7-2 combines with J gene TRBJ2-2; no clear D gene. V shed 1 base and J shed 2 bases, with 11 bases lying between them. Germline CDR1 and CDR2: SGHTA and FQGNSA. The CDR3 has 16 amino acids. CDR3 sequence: CASSLDHQLNTGELFF. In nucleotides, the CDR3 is TGTGCCAGCAGCTTAGACCACCAACTAAACACCGGGGAGCTGTTTTTT. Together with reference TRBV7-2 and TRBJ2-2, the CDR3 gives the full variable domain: GAGVSQSPSNKVTEKGKDVELRCDPISGHTALYWYRQSLGQGLEFLIYFQGNSAPDKSGLPSDRFSAERTGGSVSTLTIQRTQQEDSAVYLCASSLDHQLNTGELFFGEGSRLTVL.

The CDR3 bases are TGTGCCAGCAGCTTTAGCGGGACGCCGTACAATGAGCAGTTCTTC. As protein: CASSFSGTPYNEQFF. The chain is built from TRBV7-2 and TRBJ2-1, with TRBD2 matching 8 bases. Germline CDR1 SGHTA, CDR2 FQGNSA. V lost 3 bases, J lost 4 bases, and 5 bases stayed unmatched. The CDR3 is made up of 15 amino acids. The full variable domain, completed using reference TRBV7-2 and TRBJ2-1, is GAGVSQSPSNKVTEKGKDVELRCDPISGHTALYWYRQSLGQGLEFLIYFQGNSAPDKSGLPSDRFSAERTGGSVSTLTIQRTQQEDSAVYLCASSFSGTPYNEQFFGPGTRLTVL.

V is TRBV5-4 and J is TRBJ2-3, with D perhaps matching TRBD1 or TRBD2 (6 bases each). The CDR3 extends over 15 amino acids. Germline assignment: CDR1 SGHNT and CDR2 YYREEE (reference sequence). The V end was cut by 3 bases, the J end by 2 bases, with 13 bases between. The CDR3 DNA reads TGTGCCAGCAGCTCGGGGGACACTCCCACAGATACGCAGTATTTT. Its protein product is CASSSGDTPTDTQYF.